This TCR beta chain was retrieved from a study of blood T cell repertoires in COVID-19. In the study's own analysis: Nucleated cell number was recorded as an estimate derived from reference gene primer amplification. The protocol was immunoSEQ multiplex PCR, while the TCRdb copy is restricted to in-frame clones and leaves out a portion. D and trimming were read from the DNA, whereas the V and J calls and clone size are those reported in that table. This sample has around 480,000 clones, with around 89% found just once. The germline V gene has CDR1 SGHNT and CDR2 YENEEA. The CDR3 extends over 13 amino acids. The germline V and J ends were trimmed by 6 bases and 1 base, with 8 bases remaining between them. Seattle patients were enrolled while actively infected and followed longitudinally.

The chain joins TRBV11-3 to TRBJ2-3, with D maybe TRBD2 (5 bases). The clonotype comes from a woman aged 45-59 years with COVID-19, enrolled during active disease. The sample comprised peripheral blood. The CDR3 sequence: CASSRAGTDTQYF. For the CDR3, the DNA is TGTGCCAGCAGTAGAGCGGGCACAGATACGCAGTATTTT.